The present T cell receptor (beta chain) was sequenced within a study of CD8 T cells in ankylosing spondylitis. Whole-study findings and limits: CD8+ by phenotype, disease-linked clones were relatively rare in peripheral blood. A number of the motif variants had already been described in reactive arthritis synovial fluid and blood. Ankylosing spondylitis blood seemed to carry a telltale TCR beta motif made of roughly 8 highly homologous variants. Disease-linked clones were reportedly significantly enriched in matched ankylosing spondylitis synovial fluid.

V was trimmed by 1 base and J by 8 bases, leaving 6 bases between them. CDR3 length equals 12 residues. CDR1 and CDR2 from the germline V gene are SGHTS and YDEGEE. Quantitative 5'-RACE was performed with molecular barcodes, and it yielded the TCR beta libraries. TCRdb independently ran MiXCR on the 5' RACE reads; one entry per CDR3 protein. The table lists about 340,000 distinct CDR3 sequences, roughly 8% of them singletons. In its sample, this clonotype was seen many times. Its antigen is not known. The chain uses TRBV5-8 and TRBJ2-2; no clear D. The sample consisted of blood, either unsorted or a sorted T cell fraction (not recorded which). The sequence came from a male donor with ankylosing spondylitis. CDR3 DNA sequence: TGTGCCAGCAGCTTGTCGGCGGGGGAGCTGTTTTTT. Its translation is CASSLSAGELFF. Complete variable domain (other parts from reference TRBV5-8 and TRBJ2-2): EAGVTQSPTHLIKTRGQQATLRCSPISGHTSVYWYQQALGLGLQFLLWYDEGEERNRGNFPPRFSGRQFPNYSSELNVNALELEDSALYLCASSLSAGELFFGEGSRLTVL.